This T cell receptor beta chain was recovered during a study of T cell changes during pregnancy in multiple sclerosis. The assay was immunoSEQ multiplex PCR, and TCRdb's table has in-frame clones only and misses some. Of some 140,000 clones listed, about 95% are singletons. This CDR3 region has 14 residues. Germline V gives CDR1 SGHVS, CDR2 FNYEAQ. Losses at the gene ends were 5 bases for V and 4 bases for J; bases not matched to a gene: 6. This rearrangement joins TRBV7-6 to TRBJ2-3; 7 bases are a match to TRBD2. The origin of this receptor is a female donor with multiple sclerosis, enrolled in a pregnancy study. Sequenced material: peripheral blood, taken after pregnancy. CDR3 amino acids: CASSEGGSSDTQYF. In DNA form, the CDR3 reads TGTGCCAGCAGCGAGGGCGGGAGCTCAGATACGCAGTATTTT.